These T cell receptor beta chains were read from a single sample in a study of blood T cell repertoires in COVID-19. Method: immunoSEQ multiplex PCR; TCRdb's copy keeps in-frame clones and lacks some. This table holds about 280,000 clones, 85% to 90% found once. The sequenced material came from PBMCs or T cells enriched from blood (not recorded which). Every receptor here comes from a woman aged 25-40 years with acute COVID-19. CDR3s include the opening cysteine and the closing phenylalanine or tryptophan. Each record gives: V gene, D gene, clone size, J gene, CDR3 DNA, CDR3 protein. A D gene is named only where the DNA matches it firmly. The listing skips clone size in some rows; elsewhere it reads once, few, many or a size class.

TRBV21-1	.	.	TRBJ1-3	TGTGCCAGCAGCGGCCGGGGACAGAACTTTGGAAACACCATATATTTT	CASSGRGQNFGNTIYF
TRBV11-3	TRBD1	.	TRBJ1-5	TGTGCCAGCAGCTTAGATCCACACAGGGGGCCCTACTCCGGTCAGCCCCAGCATTTT	CASSLDPHRGPYSGQPQHF
TRBV3-1/TRBV3-2	TRBD2	.	TRBJ2-1	TGTGCCAGCAGCCTCGGGACTAGCGGCCACTACAATGAGCAGTTCTTC	CASSLGTSGHYNEQFF
TRBV9	TRBD1	.	TRBJ1-5	TGTGCCAGCGCCAGGGGGCACAATCAGCCCCAGCATTTT	CASARGHNQPQHF
TRBV7-9	TRBD1	.	TRBJ2-1	TGTGCCAGCAGCCCATGGGGACAGGACTACAATGAGCAGTTCTTC	CASSPWGQDYNEQFF
TRBV5-8	TRBD1	.	TRBJ2-6	TGTGCCAGCAGCACACCGGGACAGCGCTCTGGGGCCAACGTCCTGACTTTC	CASSTPGQRSGANVLTF
TRBV11-2	.	.	TRBJ1-1	TGTGCCAGCAGCCCGGCGGTAGAAACTGAAGCTTTCTTT	CASSPAVETEAFF
TRBV6-1	TRBD1	once	TRBJ2-2	TGTGCCAGCAGTGTTCGGAGGACAGGGGGGACCGGGGAGCTGTTTTTT	CASSVRRTGGTGELFF
TRBV7-9	TRBD1	.	TRBJ1-1	TGTGCCAGCAGCCGGACAGGGTCGCTTGAAGCTTTCTTT	CASSRTGSLEAFF
TRBV30	.	.	TRBJ2-5	TGTGCCTGGAGCTGGGCAGCTAAAGAGACCCAGTACTTC	CAWSWAAKETQYF
TRBV4-3	.	.	TRBJ1-5	TGCGCCAGCAGCCAAGACAGGGATAGCAATCAGCCCCAGCATTTT	CASSQDRDSNQPQHF
TRBV28	TRBD1	.	TRBJ2-7	TGTGCCAGCACCACCGGGACAGCTTACGAGCAGTACTTC	CASTTGTAYEQYF
TRBV18	.	.	TRBJ1-6	TGTGCCAGCTCACCACTTTCGTCAGGGGTCGGAGGTAATTCACCCCTCCACTTT	CASSPLSSGVGGNSPLHF
TRBV7-3	.	.	TRBJ2-5	TGTGCCAGCAGCTTAATTCTGGCTCCAAAAGAGACCCAGTACTTC	CASSLILAPKETQYF
TRBV18	TRBD1	.	TRBJ1-4	TGTGCCAGCTCACGGGGACAGGGCGCACCTAATGAAAAACTGTTTTTT	CASSRGQGAPNEKLFF
TRBV28	.	.	TRBJ2-1	TGTGCCAGCAGTTTGACGGGCAATGAGCAGTTCTTC	CASSLTGNEQFF
TRBV21-1	.	.	TRBJ1-5	TGTGCCAGCAGCAACAGAACCTACAGGGGCCGACTATGCAATCAGCCCCAGCATTTT	CASSNRTYRGRLCNQPQHF
TRBV18	TRBD1	.	TRBJ1-6	TGTGCCAGCTCGTCAGAGGGACAGGGTGTTCTGGGTTCACCCCTCCACTTT	CASSSEGQGVLGSPLHF
TRBV4-2	.	.	TRBJ1-4	TGTGCCAGCAGCCAAGTAGAGCAAAATGAAAAACTGTTTTTT	CASSQVEQNEKLFF
TRBV27	.	once	TRBJ1-1	TGTGCCAGCACCCCAGGCGTGGGGGCGCTGAACACTGAAGCTTTCTTT	CASTPGVGALNTEAFF
TRBV3-1/TRBV3-2	.	.	TRBJ2-5	TGTGCCAGCAGCCAAGCCCAGGGCGTAGAGACCCAGTACTTC	CASSQAQGVETQYF
TRBV27	TRBD1	.	TRBJ2-7	TGTGCCAGCAGTTATTCAACCGGGACAGGATCATCGGAGTACTTC	CASSYSTGTGSSEYF
TRBV6-5	.	.	TRBJ2-1	TGTGCCAGCAGTTATAGTCTAGTAAACAATGAGCAGTTCTTC	CASSYSLVNNEQFF
TRBV2	.	.	TRBJ2-7	TGTGCCAGTCGGGATCCCTACGAGCAGTACTTC	CASRDPYEQYF
TRBV28	.	.	TRBJ2-1	TGTGCCAGCAGCCGACTAGTGTGGAATGAGCAGTTCTTC	CASSRLVWNEQFF
TRBV18	TRBD2	once	TRBJ2-7	TGTGCCAGCTTTGGACTAGGCGGGAACGGAGAGCAGTACTTC	CASFGLGGNGEQYF
TRBV3-1/TRBV3-2	.	.	TRBJ2-7	TGTGCCAGCAGCCAAGGCCCTCTGGCAGTTGACGAGCAGTACTTC	CASSQGPLAVDEQYF
TRBV19	.	once	TRBJ1-2	TGTGCCAGTAACGCAAACAGTCTACCTAATGGCTACACCTTC	CASNANSLPNGYTF
TRBV5-4	.	.	TRBJ1-1	TGTGCCAGCAGCTTCGGTTCCACTGAAGCTTTCTTT	CASSFGSTEAFF
TRBV7-9	TRBD1	.	TRBJ2-4	TGTGCCAGCAGCCCTCGGACAGGGGACATTCAGTACTTC	CASSPRTGDIQYF
TRBV18	TRBD1	.	TRBJ1-1	TGTGCCAGCTCACGAGAGACAGGGATGAACACTGAAGCTTTCTTT	CASSRETGMNTEAFF
TRBV6-5	TRBD2	.	TRBJ2-7	TGTGCCAGCAGTTACTCGCTAGCGGGAAGGGGATACGAGCAGTACTTC	CASSYSLAGRGYEQYF
TRBV3-1/TRBV3-2	TRBD2	.	TRBJ2-3	TGTGCCAGCAGCATGCGTAAGCGGGACGTCACAGATACGCAGTATTTT	CASSMRKRDVTDTQYF
TRBV5-4	.	.	TRBJ2-7	TGTGCCAGCAGCTTACCCGGGGGAGGCGAGCAGTACTTC	CASSLPGGGEQYF
TRBV27	TRBD2	.	TRBJ2-1	TGTGCCAGCAGTTTAGAGCCCCCGACTAGCGGGAGGCCAGCCTACAATGAGCAGTTCTTC	CASSLEPPTSGRPAYNEQFF
TRBV9	.	few	TRBJ2-1	TGTGCCAGCAGCGTAGTTCCTCTAGGGGGGGTCGACAATGAGCAGTTCTTC	CASSVVPLGGVDNEQFF
TRBV28	.	.	TRBJ2-4	TGTGCCAGCAGTGTTATCAGTGGGGGCCACATTCAGTACTTC	CASSVISGGHIQYF
TRBV20-1	TRBD1	.	TRBJ2-7	TGCAGTGCTAGTGGCGGACAGGGGGCGGGATACGAGCAGTACTTC	CSASGGQGAGYEQYF
TRBV5-1	TRBD2	.	TRBJ2-1	TGCGCCAGCAGCGCGACTAGCGGGTACAATGAGCAGTTCTTC	CASSATSGYNEQFF